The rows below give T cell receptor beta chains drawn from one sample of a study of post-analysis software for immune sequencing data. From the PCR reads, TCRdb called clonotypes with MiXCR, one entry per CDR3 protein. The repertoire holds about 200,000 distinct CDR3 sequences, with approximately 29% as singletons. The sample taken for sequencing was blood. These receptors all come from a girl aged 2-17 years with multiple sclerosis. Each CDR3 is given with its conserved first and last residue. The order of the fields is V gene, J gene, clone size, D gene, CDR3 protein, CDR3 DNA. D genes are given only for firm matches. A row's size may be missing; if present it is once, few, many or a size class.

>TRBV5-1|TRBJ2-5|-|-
CASSLAFGGNQETQYF
TGCGCCAGCAGCTTGGCCTTCGGTGGAAACCAAGAGACCCAGTACTTC
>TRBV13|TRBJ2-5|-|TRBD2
CASSPGLGKIGQETQYF
TGTGCCAGCAGCCCGGGACTAGGAAAGATAGGGCAAGAGACCCAGTACTTC
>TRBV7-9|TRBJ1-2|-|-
CASSLAGTDYGYTF
TGTGCCAGCAGCTTAGCTGGGACGGACTATGGCTACACCTTC
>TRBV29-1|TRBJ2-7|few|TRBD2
CSASPGLAYEQYF
TGCAGCGCATCACCGGGACTAGCTTACGAGCAGTACTTC
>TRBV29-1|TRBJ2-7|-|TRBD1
CSVVTRTGPYEQYF
TGCAGCGTCGTTACGCGGACAGGCCCTTACGAGCAGTACTTC
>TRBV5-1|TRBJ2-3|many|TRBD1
CASSSPGTGSARDTQYF
TGCGCCAGCAGCAGTCCCGGGACAGGTAGCGCCCGAGATACGCAGTATTTT
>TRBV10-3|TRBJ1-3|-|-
CAISESTSGNTIYF
TGTGCCATCAGTGAGTCGACCTCTGGAAACACCATATATTTT
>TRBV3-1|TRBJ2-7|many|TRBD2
CASSLKTSDPYEQYF
TGTGCCAGCAGCCTTAAGACTAGCGACCCCTACGAGCAGTACTTC
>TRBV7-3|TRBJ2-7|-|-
CASSFAGSYNEQYF
TGTGCCAGCAGCTTTGCGGGGAGTTACAATGAGCAGTACTTC
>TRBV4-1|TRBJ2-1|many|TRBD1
CASGKTGANEQFF
TGCGCCAGCGGAAAAACAGGGGCCAATGAGCAGTTCTTC
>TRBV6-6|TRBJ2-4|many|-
CASSYSTGNIQYF
TGTGCCAGCAGTTACTCTACCGGGAACATTCAGTACTTC
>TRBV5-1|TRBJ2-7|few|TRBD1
CASSHTQGSSYNEQYF
TGCGCCAGCAGCCACACACAGGGGAGCTCCTACAATGAGCAGTACTTC
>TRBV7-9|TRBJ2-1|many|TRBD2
CASSLAPGTTPLGGNEQFF
TGTGCCAGCAGCCTCGCCCCCGGGACTACGCCTCTAGGAGGGAATGAGCAGTTCTTC
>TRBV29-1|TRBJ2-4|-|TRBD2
CSVVGGRNYNEQYF
TGCAGCGTTGTGGGGGGGAGAAACTACAATGAGCAGTACTTC
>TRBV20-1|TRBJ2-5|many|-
CSARDLFGPTQETQYF
TGCAGTGCTAGAGATCTGTTCGGGCCTACCCAAGAGACCCAGTACTTC
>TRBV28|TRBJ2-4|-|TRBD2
CASSPLLAGEAKNIQYF
TGTGCCAGCAGTCCCCTACTAGCGGGTGAAGCCAAAAACATTCAGTACTTC
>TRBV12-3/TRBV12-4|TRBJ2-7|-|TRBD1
CASSLTVGQGSYGAYNEQYF
TGTGCCAGCAGTTTGACTGTTGGACAGGGGTCTTACGGAGCCTACAATGAGCAGTACTTC
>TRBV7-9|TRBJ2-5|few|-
CASSQVALRDDGRVTQYF
TGTGCCAGCAGCCAGGTCGCGCTTCGGGACGACGGACGGGTGACCCAGTACTTC
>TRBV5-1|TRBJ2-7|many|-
CASSRSVLDRFRDEQYF
TGCGCCAGCAGCCGGTCTGTCCTAGACAGGTTTAGAGACGAGCAGTACTTC
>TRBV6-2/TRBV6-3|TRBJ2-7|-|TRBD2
CASSYKREGSYEQYF
TGTGCCAGCAGTTACAAGCGGGAGGGCTCCTACGAGCAGTACTTC
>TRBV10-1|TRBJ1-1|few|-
CASSGQAGAFF
TGCGCCAGCAGTGGACAGGCCGGGGCTTTCTTT
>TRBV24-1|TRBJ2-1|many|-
CATSERDNEQFF
TGTGCCACCAGTGAGAGAGACAATGAGCAGTTCTTC
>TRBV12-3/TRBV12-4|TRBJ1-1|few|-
CASSPSGFNTEAFF
TGTGCCAGCAGTCCCTCGGGCTTTAACACTGAAGCTTTCTTT
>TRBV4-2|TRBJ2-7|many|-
CASSQDEDALSYEQYF
TGTGCCAGCAGCCAAGACGAGGACGCACTCTCCTACGAGCAGTACTTC
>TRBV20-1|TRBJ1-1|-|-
CSARPASGKAFF
TGCAGTGCTAGGCCGGCATCGGGGAAAGCTTTCTTT
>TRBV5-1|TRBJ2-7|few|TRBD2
CASSWGLAERTYEQYF
TGCGCCAGCAGCTGGGGACTAGCGGAAAGAACCTACGAGCAGTACTTC
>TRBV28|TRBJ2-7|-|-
CASRRPGASDYEQYF
TGTGCCAGCAGACGTCCCGGGGCTAGCGACTACGAGCAGTACTTC
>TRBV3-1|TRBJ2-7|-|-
CASSLLRAGYEQYF
TGTGCCAGCAGCCTTCTTCGGGCAGGGTACGAGCAGTACTTC
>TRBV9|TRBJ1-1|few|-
CASSVGMNTEAFF
TGTGCCAGCAGCGTGGGTATGAACACTGAAGCTTTCTTT
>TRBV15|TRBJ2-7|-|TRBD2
CATSRDLLAGSHEQYF
TGTGCCACCAGCAGAGATCTCTTAGCGGGGTCGCACGAGCAGTACTTC
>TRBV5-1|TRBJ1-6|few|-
CASSLVGPGSYNSPLHF
TGCGCCAGCAGCTTGGTGGGGCCCGGCTCCTATAATTCACCCCTCCACTTT
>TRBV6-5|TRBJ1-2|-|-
CASSYRTYYGYTF
TGTGCCAGCAGTTACAGGACGTACTATGGCTACACCTTC
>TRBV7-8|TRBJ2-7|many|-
CASTFGEGWNYEQYF
TGTGCCAGCACCTTTGGCGAGGGTTGGAACTACGAGCAGTACTTC
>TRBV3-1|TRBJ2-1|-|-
CASSRSVPVGEQFF
TGTGCCAGCAGCCGGTCGGTCCCCGTCGGGGAGCAGTTCTTC
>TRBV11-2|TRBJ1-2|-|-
CASSLVGGRANYGYTF
TGTGCCAGCAGCTTAGTAGGTGGAAGGGCTAACTATGGCTACACCTTC
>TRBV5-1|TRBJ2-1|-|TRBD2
CASSLVGLAGVNEQFF
TGCGCCAGCAGCTTGGTCGGCCTAGCGGGGGTCAATGAGCAGTTCTTC
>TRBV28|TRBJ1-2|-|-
CASRARGYTF
TGTGCCAGCAGAGCCCGCGGCTACACCTTC
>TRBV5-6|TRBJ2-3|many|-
CASSPVGTDTQYF
TGTGCCAGCAGCCCCGTCGGCACAGATACGCAGTATTTT
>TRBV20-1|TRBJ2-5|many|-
CSARGGEETQYF
TGCAGTGCTAGAGGCGGGGAAGAGACCCAGTACTTC
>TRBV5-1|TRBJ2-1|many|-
CASSLEGAGYNEQFF
TGCGCCAGCAGCTTGGAAGGAGCCGGCTACAATGAGCAGTTCTTC
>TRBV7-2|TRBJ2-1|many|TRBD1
CASTPETGYNEQFF
TGTGCCAGCACCCCCGAGACAGGGTACAATGAGCAGTTCTTC
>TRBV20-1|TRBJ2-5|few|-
CSARDRLGQETQYF
TGCAGTGCTAGAGATAGGCTGGGTCAAGAGACCCAGTACTTC
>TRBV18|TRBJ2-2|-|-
CASSPPWGHTGELFF
TGTGCCAGCTCACCACCGTGGGGTCACACCGGGGAGCTGTTTTTT
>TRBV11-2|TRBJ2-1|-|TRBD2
CASSFIRLAAHSFHNEQFF
TGTGCCAGCAGCTTTATAAGGCTAGCGGCCCATTCGTTCCACAATGAGCAGTTCTTC
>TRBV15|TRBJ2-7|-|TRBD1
CATSRGTGGEYEQYF
TGTGCCACCAGCAGAGGGACAGGGGGCGAGTACGAGCAGTACTTC